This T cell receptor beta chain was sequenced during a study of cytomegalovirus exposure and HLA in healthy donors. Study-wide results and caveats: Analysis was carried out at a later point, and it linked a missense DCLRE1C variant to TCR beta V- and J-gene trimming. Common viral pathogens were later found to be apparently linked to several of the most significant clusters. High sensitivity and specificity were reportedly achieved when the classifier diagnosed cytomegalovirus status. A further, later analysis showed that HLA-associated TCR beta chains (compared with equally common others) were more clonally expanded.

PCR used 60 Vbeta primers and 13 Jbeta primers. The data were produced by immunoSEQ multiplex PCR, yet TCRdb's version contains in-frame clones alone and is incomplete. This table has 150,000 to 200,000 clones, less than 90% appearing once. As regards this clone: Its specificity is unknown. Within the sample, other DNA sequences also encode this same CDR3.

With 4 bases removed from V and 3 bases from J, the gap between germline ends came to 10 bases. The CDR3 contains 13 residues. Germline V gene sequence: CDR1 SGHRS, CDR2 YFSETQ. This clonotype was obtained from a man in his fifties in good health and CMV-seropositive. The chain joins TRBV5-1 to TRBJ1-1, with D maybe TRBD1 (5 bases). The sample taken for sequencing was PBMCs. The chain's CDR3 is CASSTTGYTEAFF. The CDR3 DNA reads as TGCGCCAGCAGCACCACAGGATACACTGAAGCTTTCTTT. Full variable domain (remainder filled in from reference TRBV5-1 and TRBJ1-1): KAGVTQTPRYLIKTRGQQVTLSCSPISGHRSVSWYQQTPGQGLQFLFEYFSETQRNKGNFPGRFSGRQFSNSRSEMNVSTLELGDSALYLCASSTTGYTEAFFGQGTRLTVV.